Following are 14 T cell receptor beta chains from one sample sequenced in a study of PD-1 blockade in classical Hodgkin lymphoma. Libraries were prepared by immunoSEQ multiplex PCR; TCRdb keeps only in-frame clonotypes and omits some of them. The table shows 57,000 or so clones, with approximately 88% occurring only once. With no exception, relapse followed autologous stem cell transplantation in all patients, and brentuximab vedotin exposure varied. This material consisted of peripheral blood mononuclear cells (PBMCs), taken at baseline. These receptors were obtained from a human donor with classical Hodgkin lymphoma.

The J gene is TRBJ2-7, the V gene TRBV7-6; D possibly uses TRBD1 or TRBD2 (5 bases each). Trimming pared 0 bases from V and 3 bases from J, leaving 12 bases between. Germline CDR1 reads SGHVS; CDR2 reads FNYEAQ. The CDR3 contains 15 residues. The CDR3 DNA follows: TGTGCCAGCAGCTTAGCGGGACCGGGCGGCTACGAGCAGTACTTC. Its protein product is CASSLAGPGGYEQYF.

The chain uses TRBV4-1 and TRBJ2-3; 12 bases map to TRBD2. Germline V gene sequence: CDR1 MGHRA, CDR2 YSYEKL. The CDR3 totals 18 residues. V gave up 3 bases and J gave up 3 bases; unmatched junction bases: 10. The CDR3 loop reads CASSQLTPGTSGTDTQYF. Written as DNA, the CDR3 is TGCGCCAGCAGCCAGCTTACACCCGGGACTAGCGGGACAGATACGCAGTATTTT.

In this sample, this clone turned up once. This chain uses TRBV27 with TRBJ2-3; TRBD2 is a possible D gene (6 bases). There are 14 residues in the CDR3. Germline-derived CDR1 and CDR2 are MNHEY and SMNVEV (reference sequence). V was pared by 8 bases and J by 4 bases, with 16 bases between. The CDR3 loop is CASRLAKSPDTQYF. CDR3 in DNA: TGTGCCAGCCGCCTAGCGAAGTCCCCAGATACGCAGTATTTT.

The CDR3 DNA is TGTGCCAGCCTCTTAGGCAGGGATGGCTACGAGCAGTACTTC. Translating gives CASLLGRDGYEQYF. The chain uses TRBV7-2 and TRBJ2-7; TRBD1 might be the D (5 bases). The germline gives CDR1 SGHTA, CDR2 FQGNSA. Trimming took 8 bases from V and 3 from J, leaving 17 bases between them. The CDR3 has 14 amino acids.

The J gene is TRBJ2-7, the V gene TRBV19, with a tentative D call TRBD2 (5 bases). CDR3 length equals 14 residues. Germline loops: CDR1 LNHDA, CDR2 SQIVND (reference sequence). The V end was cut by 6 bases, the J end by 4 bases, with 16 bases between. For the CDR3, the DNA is TGTGCCAGTAGCTACGGACTTCCTAATTACGAGCAGTACTTC. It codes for CASSYGLPNYEQYF.

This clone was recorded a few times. The CDR3 DNA reads as TGCAGGGTCTATGGCTACACCTTC. It codes for CRVYGYTF. The chain has TRBV20-1 and TRBJ1-2, with D unresolved. Germline CDR1 and CDR2: DFQATT and SNEGSKA (reference sequence). The CDR3 has 8 residues.

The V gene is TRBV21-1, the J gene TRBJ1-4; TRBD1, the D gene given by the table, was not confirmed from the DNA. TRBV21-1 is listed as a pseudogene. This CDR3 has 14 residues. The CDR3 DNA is TGTGCCAGCAGCAAATCGACAGGGAATGAAAAACTGTTTTTT. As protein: CASSKSTGNEKLFF.

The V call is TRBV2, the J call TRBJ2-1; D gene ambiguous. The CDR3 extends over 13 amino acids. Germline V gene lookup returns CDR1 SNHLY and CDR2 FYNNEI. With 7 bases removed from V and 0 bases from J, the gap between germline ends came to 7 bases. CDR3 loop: CASTQSSYNEQFF. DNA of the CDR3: TGTGCCAGCACCCAGAGCTCCTACAATGAGCAGTTCTTC.

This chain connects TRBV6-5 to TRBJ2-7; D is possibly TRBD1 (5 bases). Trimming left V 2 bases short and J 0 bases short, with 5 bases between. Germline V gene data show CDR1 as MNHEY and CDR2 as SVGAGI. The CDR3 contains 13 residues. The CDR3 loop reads CASSYDSSYEQYF. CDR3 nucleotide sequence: TGTGCCAGCAGTTACGACAGCTCCTACGAGCAGTACTTC.

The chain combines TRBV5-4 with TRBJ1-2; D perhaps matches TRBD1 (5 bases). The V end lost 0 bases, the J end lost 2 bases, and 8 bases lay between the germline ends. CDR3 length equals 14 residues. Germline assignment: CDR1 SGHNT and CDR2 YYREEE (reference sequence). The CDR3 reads CASSLGQPNYGYTF. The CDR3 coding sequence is TGTGCCAGCAGCTTGGGACAGCCGAACTATGGCTACACCTTC.

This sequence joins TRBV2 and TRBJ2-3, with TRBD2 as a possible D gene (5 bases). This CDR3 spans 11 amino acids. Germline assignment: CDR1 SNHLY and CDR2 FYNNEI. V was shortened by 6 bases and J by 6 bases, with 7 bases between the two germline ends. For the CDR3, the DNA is TGTGCCAGCAGACTAGGGGATACGCAGTATTTT. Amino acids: CASRLGDTQYF.

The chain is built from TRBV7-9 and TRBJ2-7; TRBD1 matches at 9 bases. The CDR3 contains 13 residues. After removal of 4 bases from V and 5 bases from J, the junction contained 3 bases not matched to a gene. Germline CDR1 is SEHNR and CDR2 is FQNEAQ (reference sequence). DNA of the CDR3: TGTGCCAGCAGCTACCGGGACAGGGACGAGCAGTACTTC. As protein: CASSYRDRDEQYF.

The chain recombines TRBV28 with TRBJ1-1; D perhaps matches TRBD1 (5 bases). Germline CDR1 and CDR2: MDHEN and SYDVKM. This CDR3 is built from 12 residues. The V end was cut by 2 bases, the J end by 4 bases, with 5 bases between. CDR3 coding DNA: TGTGCCAGCAGTTTAAGGGGCACTGAAGCTTTCTTT. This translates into CASSLRGTEAFF.

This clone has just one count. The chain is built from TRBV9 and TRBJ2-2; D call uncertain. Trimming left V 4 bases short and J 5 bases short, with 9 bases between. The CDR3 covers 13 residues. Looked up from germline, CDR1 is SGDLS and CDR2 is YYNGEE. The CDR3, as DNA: TGTGCCAGCAGCTCCCGAGGAACCGGGGAGCTGTTTTTT. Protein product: CASSSRGTGELFF.